What follows are 8 T cell receptor beta chains derived from one specimen sequenced in a study of CD8 T cells in ankylosing spondylitis. TCRdb reprocessed the 5' RACE reads via MiXCR and lists one record per CDR3 protein. The sample yields 30,000 to 45,000 distinct CDR3 sequences, less than 4% seen once. The sequenced material came from blood, either unsorted or a sorted T cell fraction (not recorded which). The receptor source for this set is a male donor with ankylosing spondylitis or in good health (not recorded which).

This clonotype came up many times. The gene calls are TRBV9 and TRBJ2-1; no reliable D call. The germline gives CDR1 SGDLS, CDR2 YYNGEE. The CDR3 contains 14 residues. Trimming cost V 4 bases and J 6 bases, with 14 bases left between them. CDR3 residues: CASSLGIVPNEQFF. CDR3 coding DNA: TGTGCCAGCAGCTTGGGGATTGTACCCAATGAGCAGTTCTTC.

At least ten counts were recorded for this clonotype. The chain couples TRBV9 to TRBJ2-1; 9 positions agree with TRBD2. This CDR3 has 15 amino acids. The germline V gene has CDR1 SGDLS and CDR2 YYNGEE. The J segment lost 8 bases and the V segment lost 2 bases, leaving 8 bases of the junction unmatched. DNA of the CDR3: TGTGCCAGCAGCGTTTTAGCTAGCGGGAAAGATGAGCAGTTCTTC. This codes for CASSVLASGKDEQFF.

This clonotype was seen at least ten times. This rearrangement joins TRBV9 to TRBJ1-6; no clear D gene. The germline gives CDR1 SGDLS, CDR2 YYNGEE. The V end lost 0 bases, the J end lost 5 bases, and 9 bases lay between the germline ends. The CDR3 length is 15 residues. DNA for the CDR3: TGTGCCAGCAGCGTAGGGCAGCAAAATAATTCACCCCTCCACTTT. Residues: CASSVGQQNNSPLHF.

This clonotype was seen repeatedly, ten times or more. The gene calls are TRBV9 and TRBJ2-1; 14 nucleotides align to TRBD2. Germline loops: CDR1 SGDLS, CDR2 YYNGEE. This CDR3 has 16 amino acids. With 3 bases clipped from V and 10 bases from J, the junction kept 9 bases outside the gene matches. CDR3 DNA: TGTGCCAGCAGCGAGAGGGGGACTAGCGGGGGCCGCGAGCAGTTCTTC. Its translation is CASSERGTSGGREQFF.

This clonotype was counted many times. This sequence joins TRBV9 and TRBJ2-1; D might be TRBD2 (6 bases). Per germline, CDR1 SGDLS and CDR2 YYNGEE. With 0 bases removed from V and 4 bases from J, the gap between germline ends came to 20 bases. The CDR3 sequence is 18 residues long. For the CDR3, the DNA is TGTGCCAGCAGCGTAGACGGGGGAGGCAGGTCAGGATACAATGAGCAGTTCTTC. As protein: CASSVDGGGRSGYNEQFF.

There are many counts of this clonotype. The gene calls are TRBV9 and TRBJ2-2; D remains unclear. Germline assignment: CDR1 SGDLS and CDR2 YYNGEE. Deletions cut 7 bases from V and 5 bases from J, with 9 bases between. The CDR3 has 12 residues. In DNA form, the CDR3 reads TGTGCCAGCGGCCTTGGGACCGGGGAGCTGTTTTTT. This codes for CASGLGTGELFF.

The chain has TRBV9 and TRBJ1-6; 8 nucleotides align to TRBD1. V lost 0 bases, J lost 7 bases, and 3 bases stayed unmatched. The CDR3 covers 15 residues. Germline V lookup: CDR1 SGDLS, CDR2 YYNGEE. This chain's CDR3 is CASSVGGQANSPLHF. The CDR3 nucleotides read TGTGCCAGCAGCGTAGGGGGACAGGCGAATTCACCCCTCCACTTT. The full variable domain, in which reference TRBV9 and TRBJ1-6 provide the parts outside the CDR3, is DSGVTQTPKHLITATGQRVTLRCSPRSGDLSVYWYQQSLDQGLQFLIQYYNGEERAKGNILERFSAQQFPDLHSELNLSSLELGDSALYFCASSVGGQANSPLHFGNGTRLTVT.

At least ten counts were recorded for this clonotype. V is TRBV9 and J is TRBJ1-6; D unresolved. Trimming removed 0 bases at V and 4 bases at J, with 5 bases between. The CDR3 totals 14 residues. CDR1 and CDR2 from the germline V gene are SGDLS and YYNGEE. The CDR3 DNA reads TGTGCCAGCAGCGTAGCGGGGTATAATTCACCCCTCCACTTT. This sequence encodes CASSVAGYNSPLHF.